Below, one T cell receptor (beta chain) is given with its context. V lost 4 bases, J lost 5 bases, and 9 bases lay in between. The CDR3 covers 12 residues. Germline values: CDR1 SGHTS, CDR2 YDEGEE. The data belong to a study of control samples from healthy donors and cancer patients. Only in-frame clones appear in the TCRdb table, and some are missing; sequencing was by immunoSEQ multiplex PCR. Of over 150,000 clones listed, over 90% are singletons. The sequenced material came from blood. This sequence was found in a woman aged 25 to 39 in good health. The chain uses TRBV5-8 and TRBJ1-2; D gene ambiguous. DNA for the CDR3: TGTGCCAGCAGCGGAGGAAAGTATGGCTACACCTTC. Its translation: CASSGGKYGYTF.